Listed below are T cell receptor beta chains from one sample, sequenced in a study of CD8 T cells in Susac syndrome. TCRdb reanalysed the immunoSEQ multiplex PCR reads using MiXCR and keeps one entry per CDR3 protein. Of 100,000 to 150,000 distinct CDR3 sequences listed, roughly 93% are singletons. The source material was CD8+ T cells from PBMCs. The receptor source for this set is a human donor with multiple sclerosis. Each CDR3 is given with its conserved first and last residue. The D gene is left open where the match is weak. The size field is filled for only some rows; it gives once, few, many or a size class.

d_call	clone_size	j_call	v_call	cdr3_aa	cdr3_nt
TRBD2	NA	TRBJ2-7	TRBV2	CASSPPERGPTYEQYF	TGTGCCAGCAGTCCTCCCGAGCGGGGGCCGACGTACGAGCAGTACTTC
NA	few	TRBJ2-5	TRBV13	CASSSRDLRETQYF	TGTGCCAGCAGCTCCCGGGACCTCCGTGAGACCCAGTACTTC
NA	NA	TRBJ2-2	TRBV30	CAWGVGVYTGELFF	TGTGCCTGGGGGGTGGGGGTTTACACCGGGGAGCTGTTTTTT
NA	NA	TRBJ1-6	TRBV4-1	CASSQGGAYNSPLHF	TGCGCCAGCAGCCAAGGCGGCGCCTATAATTCACCCCTCCACTTT
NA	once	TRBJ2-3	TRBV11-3	CASSLDEHTDTQYF	TGTGCCAGCAGCTTAGACGAGCACACAGATACGCAGTATTTT
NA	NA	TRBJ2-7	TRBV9	CASSVEPSTYEQYF	TGTGCCAGCAGCGTAGAACCCAGCACCTACGAGCAGTACTTC
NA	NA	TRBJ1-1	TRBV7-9	CASSRNTGSPEAFF	TGTGCCAGCAGCAGAAATACAGGGTCCCCTGAAGCTTTCTTT
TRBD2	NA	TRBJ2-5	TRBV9	CASSLSGRRGYQETQYF	TGTGCCAGCAGCTTGAGCGGGAGGAGAGGGTACCAAGAGACCCAGTACTTC
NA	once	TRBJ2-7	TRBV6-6	CASSLGPSQQYF	TGTGCCAGCAGTCTCGGACCTTCGCAGCAGTACTTC
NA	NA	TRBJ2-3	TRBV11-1	CASSSRGKGDTQYF	TGTGCCAGCAGCTCGAGGGGCAAGGGAGATACGCAGTATTTT
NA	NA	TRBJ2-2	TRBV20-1	CSARDGGRTGELFF	TGCAGTGCTAGAGACGGGGGGCGAACCGGGGAGCTGTTTTTT
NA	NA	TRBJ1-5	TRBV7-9	CASSQGRQPQHF	TGTGCCAGCAGTCAAGGGAGGCAGCCCCAGCATTTT
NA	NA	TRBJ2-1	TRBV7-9	CASSLAVGYSEQFF	TGTGCCAGCAGCTTAGCTGTCGGGTACAGTGAGCAGTTCTTC
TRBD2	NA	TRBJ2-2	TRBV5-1	CASSLGLAGGPTGELFF	TGCGCCAGCAGCTTGGGGCTCGCGGGAGGGCCCACCGGGGAGCTGTTTTTT
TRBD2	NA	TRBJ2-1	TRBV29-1	CSVRTSQNNEQFF	TGCAGCGTCCGGACTAGCCAGAACAATGAGCAGTTCTTC
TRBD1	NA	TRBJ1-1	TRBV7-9	CASSSPADRENTEAFF	TGTGCCAGCAGCTCCCCTGCGGACAGGGAGAACACTGAAGCTTTCTTT
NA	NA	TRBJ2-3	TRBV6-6	CASSADRPTDTQYF	TGTGCCAGCAGTGCCGACAGGCCCACAGATACGCAGTATTTT
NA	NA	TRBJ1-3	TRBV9	CASSDGGGGNTIYF	TGTGCCAGCAGCGACGGCGGGGGGGGAAACACCATATATTTT
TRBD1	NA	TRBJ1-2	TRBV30	CAWGGTVANYGYTF	TGTGCCTGGGGGGGGACAGTAGCTAACTATGGCTACACCTTC
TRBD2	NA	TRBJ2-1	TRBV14	CASDLGRELNEQFF	TGTGCCAGCGATCTTGGGCGGGAGCTCAATGAGCAGTTCTTC
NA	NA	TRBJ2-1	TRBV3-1	CASSPPRVRAVREQFF	TGTGCCAGCAGCCCGCCCAGGGTAAGGGCTGTCAGGGAGCAGTTCTTC
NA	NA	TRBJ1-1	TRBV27	CASSLLSRGLNTEAFF	TGTGCCAGCAGTTTACTAAGCAGGGGCTTGAACACTGAAGCTTTCTTT
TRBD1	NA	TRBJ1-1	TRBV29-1	CSVGQGAYGAFF	TGCAGCGTCGGACAGGGGGCCTATGGAGCTTTCTTT
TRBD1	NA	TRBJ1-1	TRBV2	CASIVSQGASMNTEAFF	TGTGCCAGCATCGTCTCACAGGGGGCCTCGATGAACACTGAAGCTTTCTTT
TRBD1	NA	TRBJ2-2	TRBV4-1	CASSLGQANTGELFF	TGCGCCAGCAGCCTGGGACAGGCGAACACCGGGGAGCTGTTTTTT
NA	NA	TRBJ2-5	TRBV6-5	CASSYSKAPGATQYF	TGTGCCAGCAGTTACTCAAAGGCGCCGGGGGCGACCCAGTACTTC
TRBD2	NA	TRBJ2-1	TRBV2	CASSPIGLAGDNNEQFF	TGTGCCAGCAGCCCTATCGGACTAGCGGGAGATAACAATGAGCAGTTCTTC
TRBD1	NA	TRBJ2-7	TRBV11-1	CASSSNQGAIGSGISYEQYF	TGTGCCAGCAGCTCCAATCAGGGGGCAATAGGATCAGGAATTTCCTACGAGCAGTACTTC
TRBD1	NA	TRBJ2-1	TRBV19	CASSRGQGLDEQFF	TGTGCCAGTAGTCGGGGACAGGGACTCGATGAGCAGTTCTTC
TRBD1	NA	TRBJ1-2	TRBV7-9	CASSLIGDSNYGYTF	TGTGCCAGCAGCTTGATCGGGGACAGTAACTATGGCTACACCTTC
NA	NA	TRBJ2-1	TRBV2	CASSANRDGSFYEQFF	TGTGCCAGCAGTGCGAACCGGGACGGAAGTTTCTATGAGCAGTTCTTC
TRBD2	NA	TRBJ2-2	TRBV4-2	CASSQDRSGGPTGELFF	TGTGCCAGCAGCCAAGACCGGAGCGGGGGGCCGACCGGGGAGCTGTTTTTT
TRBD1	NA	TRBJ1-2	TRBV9	CASSRGQNANYGYTF	TGTGCCAGCAGTCGGGGACAGAATGCTAACTATGGCTACACCTTC
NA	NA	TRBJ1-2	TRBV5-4	CASSFTGELSYGYTF	TGTGCCAGCAGCTTCACGGGCGAGCTGTCCTATGGCTACACCTTC
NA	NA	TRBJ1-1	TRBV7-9	CASTLGGNEAFF	TGTGCCAGCACCCTAGGGGGAAATGAAGCTTTCTTT
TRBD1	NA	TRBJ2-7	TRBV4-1	CASSQDPRTGQHF	TGCGCCAGCAGCCAAGACCCCCGGACAGGGCAGCACTTC
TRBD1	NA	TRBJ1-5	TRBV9	CASSPQGDNQPQHF	TGTGCCAGCAGCCCGCAGGGGGATAATCAGCCCCAGCATTTT
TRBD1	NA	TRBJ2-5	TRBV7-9	CASPDRGQSETQYF	TGTGCCAGCCCGGACAGGGGGCAATCAGAGACCCAGTACTTC
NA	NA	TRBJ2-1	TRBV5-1	CASSLRGPYNEQFF	TGCGCCAGCAGCTTACGGGGGCCATACAATGAGCAGTTCTTC
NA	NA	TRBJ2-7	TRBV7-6	CASSPRDPYEQYF	TGTGCCAGCAGCCCCCGGGACCCCTACGAGCAGTACTTC
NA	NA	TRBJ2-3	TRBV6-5	CASLPSHTSTDTQYF	TGTGCCAGCCTTCCCAGCCATACTAGCACAGATACGCAGTATTTT
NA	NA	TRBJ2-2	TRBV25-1	CASSEENTGELFF	TGTGCCAGCAGTGAAGAAAACACCGGGGAGCTGTTTTTT
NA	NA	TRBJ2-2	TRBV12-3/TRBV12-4	CASSPSNTGELFF	TGTGCCAGCAGTCCCTCCAACACCGGGGAGCTGTTTTTT
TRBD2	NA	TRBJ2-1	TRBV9	CASSVGRLAGGPDHHEQFF	TGTGCCAGCAGCGTAGGTCGACTAGCGGGAGGGCCGGATCACCATGAGCAGTTCTTC
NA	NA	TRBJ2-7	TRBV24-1	CATSDWAGLSSYEQYF	TGTGCCACCAGTGATTGGGCAGGACTTAGCTCCTACGAGCAGTACTTC
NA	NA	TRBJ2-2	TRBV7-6	CASSQTGELFF	TGTGCCAGCAGCCAAACCGGGGAGCTGTTTTTT
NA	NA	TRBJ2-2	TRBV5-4	CASSLNRERRGELFF	TGTGCCAGCAGCTTGAATCGGGAGCGCCGCGGGGAGCTGTTTTTT
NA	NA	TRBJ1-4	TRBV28	CASSVLEDLFF	TGTGCCAGCAGTGTACTTGAGGATCTGTTTTTT
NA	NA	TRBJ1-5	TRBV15	CATSRDSLVDQPQHF	TGTGCCACCAGCAGAGATTCACTAGTTGATCAGCCCCAGCATTTT
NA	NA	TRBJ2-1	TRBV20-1	CSAREGSASYNEQFF	TGCAGTGCTAGAGAGGGGTCTGCCTCCTACAATGAGCAGTTCTTC
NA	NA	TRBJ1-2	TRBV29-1	CSVSGGPSREYGYTF	TGCAGCGTTTCGGGAGGGCCTTCAAGAGAGTATGGCTACACCTTC
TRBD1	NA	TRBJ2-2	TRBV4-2	CASSQWGTANTGELFF	TGTGCCAGCAGCCAATGGGGGACAGCTAACACCGGGGAGCTGTTTTTT
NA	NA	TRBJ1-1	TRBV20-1	CSARDSWGVYSEAFF	TGCAGTGCTAGAGATAGCTGGGGCGTTTATTCTGAAGCTTTCTTT
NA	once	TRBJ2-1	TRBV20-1	CSARDFPTDNEQFF	TGCAGTGCTAGAGATTTTCCGACCGACAATGAGCAGTTCTTC
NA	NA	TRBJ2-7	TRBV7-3	CASSFQSYEQYF	TGTGCCAGCAGCTTTCAATCCTACGAGCAGTACTTC
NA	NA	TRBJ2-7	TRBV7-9	CASSLAGDEQYF	TGTGCCAGCAGCTTAGCCGGGGACGAGCAGTACTTC
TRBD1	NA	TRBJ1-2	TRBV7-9	CASSLAGQLNYGYTF	TGTGCCAGCAGCTTGGCGGGACAGCTTAACTATGGCTACACCTTC